This TCR beta chain was identified during a study of shared clonotypes between healthy human individuals. On this clone itself: What it binds is not known.

The CDR3 consists of 14 residues. V shed 3 bases and J shed 4 bases, with 13 bases lying between them. Germline CDR1 and CDR2: SGHNT and YYREEE (reference sequence). Data came from immunoSEQ multiplex PCR; TCRdb stores just in-frame clones and leaves some out. The sample lists around 350,000 clones, more than 60% seen once, with 10% in the top ten. General study points: Memory subsets generally showed lower estimated richness than naive subsets. Non-shared clonotypes were found to have lower generation probabilities than the clonotypes that were shared by all four of the sorted-subset donors.

The chain uses TRBV5-4 and TRBJ1-1, with no clear D. The source is a man aged 25 to 40 in good health. Sequencing used memory CD4+ T cells sorted from blood. Subset described: CD45RA-negative fraction. CDR3 sequence reads: CASSYSGGSTEAFF. The DNA for the CDR3 is TGTGCCAGCAGCTATAGCGGAGGGTCCACTGAAGCTTTCTTT.